A single sample gave rise to the 13 T cell receptor beta chains below, sequenced in a study of Ad26.COV2.S vaccination and SARS-CoV-2 variants (dated by TCRdb to the early 2020s). Library generation was performed with the immunoSEQ multiplex PCR assay. This immuneACCESS table, as held by TCRdb, lists in-frame sequences with V and J called but not all clones. Of the missing ones, under half trace to an unresolved V gene in checked studies; the others have no known cause. This sample holds roughly 510,000 clones; around 90% were observed only once. In total, the top ten clones hold 13% of the sample. Reading the label with the study, this specimen's treatment or condition is: about 20 received Ad26.COV2.S at low or high dose, single or two shots; 5 received placebo; per-sample allocation not given. For vaccine and placebo recipients, the sequenced repertoires came from samples collected on day 63 after the first injection.

The sequenced sample was peripheral blood, obtained in a trial of Ad26.COV2.S vaccine versus placebo. The receptors were gathered from a person between 18 and 65 years old who received the Ad26.COV2.S COVID-19 vaccine or a placebo.

Regarding this clone: Other DNA sequences from this sample encode an identical CDR3 as well. The chain recombines TRBV19 with TRBJ1-1; D uncertain. Looked up from germline, CDR1 is LNHDA and CDR2 is SQIVND (reference sequence). V was cut by 2 bases and J by 0 bases, with 4 bases left in between. The CDR3 is 13 residues long. This CDR3 is CASSISVNTEAFF. The CDR3 DNA is TGTGCCAGTAGTATATCTGTGAACACTGAAGCTTTCTTT.

This clone turned up a few times. This chain links TRBV11-2 with TRBJ2-2; no firm D call. Germline V CDR1 and CDR2: SGHAT, FQNNGV. V was shortened by 4 bases and J by 7 bases, with 13 bases between the two germline ends. The CDR3 length is 14 residues. CDR3 nucleotide sequence: TGTGCCAGCAGCTCAATGGGCCTGGGCGGGGAGCTGTTTTTT. The encoded protein is CASSSMGLGGELFF.

The rearrangement joins TRBV3-1 (or the pseudogene TRBV3-2) to TRBJ2-1; 10 positions match TRBD2. V was clipped by 0 bases and J by 6 bases; unmatched bases: 5. This CDR3 comprises 16 residues. Germline V gives CDR1 LGHDT, CDR2 YNNKEL (reference sequence). Here the CDR3 DNA reads TGTGCCAGCAGCCAAGAGCTGACTAGCGGGTTCAATGAGCAGTTCTTC. Protein: CASSQELTSGFNEQFF.

The CDR3 region has the DNA TGTGCCAGCAGCTTAAGCCCTCTGGCAGATTATGAAGCTTTCTTT. Residues: CASSLSPLADYEAFF. The chain uses TRBV7-3 and TRBJ1-1; D unclear. The CDR3 totals 15 residues. V lost 1 base to trimming and J lost 7 bases, with 16 bases between them. Looked up from germline, CDR1 is SGHTA and CDR2 is FQGTGA.

The genes are TRBV19 and TRBJ1-2; 12 bases are shared with TRBD1. The length of the CDR3 is 15 residues. Germline V gene lookup returns CDR1 LNHDA and CDR2 SQIVND (reference sequence). The junction had 6 bases not matched to a gene; V was cut back by 3 bases and J by 7 bases. CDR3 in DNA: TGTGCCAGTAGTATCGAGGGACAGGGGGCTTCTGGCTACACCTTC. As protein: CASSIEGQGASGYTF.

The V call is TRBV4-1, the J call TRBJ2-7, with no clear D. With 1 base removed from V and 2 bases from J, the gap between germline ends came to 9 bases. Germline CDR1 reads MGHRA; CDR2 reads YSYEKL. This CDR3 is built from 14 residues. The DNA for the CDR3 is TGCGCCAGCAGCCAAGGGGCCATAACCTACGAGCAGTACTTC. Its protein is CASSQGAITYEQYF.

The chain has TRBV28 and TRBJ2-1; no definite D call. The CDR3 runs to 18 residues. The V gene lost 3 bases and the J gene lost 0 bases, with 18 bases spanning the gap. The germline V gene encodes CDR1 MDHEN and CDR2 SYDVKM. The CDR3 DNA reads TGTGCCAGCAGTTTTAGAATATGGAAAGGGAACTCCTACAATGAGCAGTTCTTC. Protein sequence: CASSFRIWKGNSYNEQFF.

The CDR3 DNA reads TGTGCCAGCCAGTACAGGGTAGGAGGGACTGAAGCTTTCTTT. As protein: CASQYRVGGTEAFF. This chain joins TRBV6-5 and TRBJ1-1; D possibly corresponds to TRBD1 (6 bases). The V end was cut by 8 bases, the J end by 5 bases, with 18 bases between. Germline V gene data show CDR1 as MNHEY and CDR2 as SVGAGI. The CDR3 has 14 residues.

J is TRBJ2-7 and V is TRBV5-6, with D tentatively TRBD1 (5 bases). The CDR3 loop spans 14 amino acids. Germline assignment: CDR1 SGHDT and CDR2 YYEEEE. Deletions cut 0 bases from V and 2 bases from J, with 9 bases between. The CDR3 region is CASSLGRVTYEQYF. For the CDR3, the DNA is TGTGCCAGCAGCTTGGGCAGGGTAACCTACGAGCAGTACTTC.

This chain links TRBV6-2 or TRBV6-3 with TRBJ2-3; D unclear. V was trimmed by 2 bases and J by 14 bases, leaving 23 bases between them. The CDR3 sequence is 15 residues long. Per germline, CDR1 MNHEY and CDR2 SVGEGT. The CDR3 loop is CASSYGSALGLLWYF. For the CDR3, the DNA is TGTGCCAGCAGTTACGGAAGCGCCCTCGGGCTTTTGTGGTATTTT.

This chain joins TRBV3-1 (or the pseudogene TRBV3-2) and TRBJ2-1, with 13 bases lining up with TRBD2. V shed 5 bases, J shed 7 bases, and the junction held 8 bases outside the gene matches. The CDR3 length is 16 residues. CDR1 and CDR2 from the germline V gene are LGHDT and YNNKEL (reference sequence). The CDR3 DNA sequence: TGTGCCAGCAGCGGAACTAGCGGGAGGGCCGGGAATGAGCAGTTCTTC. Residues: CASSGTSGRAGNEQFF.

The CDR3: CASGLGVGGEAFF. The CDR3, as DNA: TGTGCCAGCGGGTTAGGGGTGGGAGGAGAAGCTTTCTTT. V and J are TRBV6-5 and TRBJ1-1; perhaps TRBD1 as D (5 bases). This CDR3 spans 13 amino acids. Trimming removed 8 bases at V and 8 bases at J, with 18 bases between. The germline V gene encodes CDR1 MNHEY and CDR2 SVGAGI.

The chain links TRBV21-1 to TRBJ2-7; TRBD1, the D gene given by the table, was not confirmed from the DNA. TRBV21-1 is a pseudogene locus. CDR3 size: 16 residues. The CDR3 nucleotides are TGTGCCAGCAGCAATAGATTACCGGGACAGGGTTACGAGCAGTACTTC. Its translation: CASSNRLPGQGYEQYF.